These T cell receptor beta chains were read from a single sample in a study of cytomegalovirus exposure and HLA in healthy donors. TCRdb's table, derived via immunoSEQ multiplex PCR, lists solely in-frame clones and lacks some. Altogether around 45,000 clones are present, roughly 92% being singletons, with the ten largest covering approximately 5.9%. Sequencing used PBMCs. Source of these receptors: a man aged 18-30 years in good health and CMV-seronegative. Each CDR3 is given with its conserved first and last residue. A D gene is named only where the DNA matches it firmly. Clone size appears in some rows only: once, few, many, or a class for an expanded clone.

V gene: TRBV28
J gene: TRBJ2-6
clone size: .
D gene: .
CDR3 DNA: TGTGCCAGCAGGAAGAAGACGGAGAGCTCTGGGGCCAACGTCCTGACTTTC
CDR3 protein: CASRKKTESSGANVLTF

V gene: TRBV6-1
J gene: TRBJ2-2
clone size: few
D gene: TRBD2
CDR3 DNA: TGTGCCAGCAGTGAGGTAGCGGGGAACACCGGGGAGCTGTTTTTT
CDR3 protein: CASSEVAGNTGELFF

V gene: TRBV2
J gene: TRBJ1-5
clone size: few
D gene: TRBD1
CDR3 DNA: TGTGCCAGTCACAGGGGAGTTGGTCAGCCCCAGCATTTT
CDR3 protein: CASHRGVGQPQHF

V gene: TRBV7-2
J gene: TRBJ2-3
clone size: once
D gene: .
CDR3 DNA: TGTGCCAGCAGCTCGACTAGGCCGGCCGATACGCAGTATTTT
CDR3 protein: CASSSTRPADTQYF

V gene: TRBV4-1
J gene: TRBJ2-7
clone size: .
D gene: .
CDR3 DNA: TGCGCCAGCAGCCACAAGCAGACGGGCTACGAGCAGTACTTC
CDR3 protein: CASSHKQTGYEQYF

V gene: TRBV15
J gene: TRBJ2-1
clone size: once
D gene: .
CDR3 DNA: TGTGCCACCAGCAGAGATAGGTGGGACTCGAGGCAGTTCTTC
CDR3 protein: CATSRDRWDSRQFF

V gene: TRBV5-1
J gene: TRBJ1-1
clone size: .
D gene: .
CDR3 DNA: TGCGCCAGCAGCCCTATTATGACAGGCACTGAAGCTTTCTTT
CDR3 protein: CASSPIMTGTEAFF

V gene: TRBV10-2
J gene: TRBJ2-3
clone size: .
D gene: .
CDR3 DNA: TGCGCCAGCAGTGAGGCGGGGGCCGGGGATACGCAGTATTTT
CDR3 protein: CASSEAGAGDTQYF

V gene: TRBV19
J gene: TRBJ2-2
clone size: .
D gene: .
CDR3 DNA: TGTGCCAGTAGTGGAAGAGGGAACACCGGGGAGCTGTTTTTT
CDR3 protein: CASSGRGNTGELFF

V gene: TRBV6-1
J gene: TRBJ1-2
clone size: once
D gene: TRBD1
CDR3 DNA: TGTGCCAGCAGACAGGGGCCAGCTAACTATGGCTACACCTTC
CDR3 protein: CASRQGPANYGYTF

V gene: TRBV5-1
J gene: TRBJ1-1
clone size: once
D gene: .
CDR3 DNA: TGCGCCAGCAGCTTGGACGCGTCAGGGAACACTGAAGCTTTCTTT
CDR3 protein: CASSLDASGNTEAFF

V gene: TRBV29-1
J gene: TRBJ2-4
clone size: .
D gene: .
CDR3 DNA: TGCAGCGTTGAATTGGGCAGGGCCGCGGCCATTCAGTACTTC
CDR3 protein: CSVELGRAAAIQYF

V gene: TRBV5-1
J gene: TRBJ2-3
clone size: .
D gene: TRBD1
CDR3 DNA: TGCGCCAGCAGCTTGAGCGACAGGGGCACAGATACGCAGTATTTT
CDR3 protein: CASSLSDRGTDTQYF

V gene: TRBV19
J gene: TRBJ2-1
clone size: .
D gene: TRBD2
CDR3 DNA: TGTGCCAGTAGTATACGAATCGGAGGACTAGCGGCCTACAATGAGCAGTTCTTC
CDR3 protein: CASSIRIGGLAAYNEQFF

V gene: TRBV27
J gene: TRBJ1-3
clone size: .
D gene: .
CDR3 DNA: TGTGCCAGCAGCCCCAGGGAGGGTGGCACCATATATTTT
CDR3 protein: CASSPREGGTIYF

V gene: TRBV25-1
J gene: TRBJ1-3
clone size: .
D gene: .
CDR3 DNA: TGTGCCAGCAGTGAATGGAGGAGACAGGCCGACTCTGGAAACACCATATATTTT
CDR3 protein: CASSEWRRQADSGNTIYF

V gene: TRBV7-2
J gene: TRBJ2-5
clone size: .
D gene: TRBD2
CDR3 DNA: TGTGCCAGCAGCTTCCATGCTAGCGGGAGGGCCGAAGAGACCCAGTACTTC
CDR3 protein: CASSFHASGRAEETQYF

V gene: TRBV7-3
J gene: TRBJ1-5
clone size: .
D gene: .
CDR3 DNA: TGTGCCAGCAGCTTAGGGCCGAATCAGCCCCAGCATTTT
CDR3 protein: CASSLGPNQPQHF

V gene: TRBV7-2
J gene: TRBJ1-5
clone size: once
D gene: TRBD1
CDR3 DNA: TGTGCCAGCAGCCCGGGACAGAATCAGCCCCAGCATTTT
CDR3 protein: CASSPGQNQPQHF

V gene: TRBV15
J gene: TRBJ2-2
clone size: once
D gene: .
CDR3 DNA: TGTGCCACCAGACTCGGGGGGCTCACCGGGGAGCTGTTTTTT
CDR3 protein: CATRLGGLTGELFF

V gene: TRBV7-2
J gene: TRBJ1-6
clone size: once
D gene: .
CDR3 DNA: TGTGCCAGCAGCTTGTCGGGGACCTATAATTCACCCCTCCACTTT
CDR3 protein: CASSLSGTYNSPLHF

V gene: TRBV9
J gene: TRBJ2-4
clone size: .
D gene: TRBD1
CDR3 DNA: TGTGCCAGCAGCGCGACAGGGACAGCCAAAAACATTCAGTACTTC
CDR3 protein: CASSATGTAKNIQYF

V gene: TRBV9
J gene: TRBJ2-2
clone size: .
D gene: .
CDR3 DNA: TGTGCCAGCAGCGTAGAACCGGGGAACACCGGGGAGCTGTTTTTT
CDR3 protein: CASSVEPGNTGELFF

V gene: TRBV6-1
J gene: TRBJ2-7
clone size: .
D gene: .
CDR3 DNA: TGTGCCAGCAGTACGGGGGATTACGAGCAGTACTTC
CDR3 protein: CASSTGDYEQYF

V gene: TRBV19
J gene: TRBJ1-1
clone size: .
D gene: .
CDR3 DNA: TGTGCCAGTAGCCACAGGGTATCTGAAGCTTTCTTT
CDR3 protein: CASSHRVSEAFF

V gene: TRBV2
J gene: TRBJ2-3
clone size: .
D gene: TRBD2
CDR3 DNA: TGTGCCAGCAGTGTCCCGGGACTAGCGGGACCAGATACGCAGTATTTT
CDR3 protein: CASSVPGLAGPDTQYF

V gene: TRBV5-5
J gene: TRBJ2-1
clone size: .
D gene: TRBD1
CDR3 DNA: TGTGCCAGCAGCATACTAACAGGGGGCAGTATTGGTGAGCAGTTCTTC
CDR3 protein: CASSILTGGSIGEQFF

V gene: TRBV10-3
J gene: TRBJ1-2
clone size: .
D gene: .
CDR3 DNA: TGTGCCATCAGTGAGACGACGGGAAACTATGGCTACACCTTC
CDR3 protein: CAISETTGNYGYTF

V gene: TRBV7-8
J gene: TRBJ1-2
clone size: .
D gene: TRBD1
CDR3 DNA: TGTGCCAGCAGCCCGGAAATGGACAGGGGGGTTAATGGCTACACCTTC
CDR3 protein: CASSPEMDRGVNGYTF

V gene: TRBV19
J gene: TRBJ1-2
clone size: once
D gene: .
CDR3 DNA: TGTGCCAGTAGTATTACTTGGACAGCTAACTATGGCTACACCTTC
CDR3 protein: CASSITWTANYGYTF

V gene: TRBV18
J gene: TRBJ2-7
clone size: .
D gene: .
CDR3 DNA: TGTGCCAGCTCACCACGGGGAGACTCCTACGAGCAGTACTTC
CDR3 protein: CASSPRGDSYEQYF

V gene: TRBV14
J gene: TRBJ1-2
clone size: .
D gene: .
CDR3 DNA: TGTGCCAGCAGCCAAGGTCCGGACAGACCTTATGGCTACACCTTC
CDR3 protein: CASSQGPDRPYGYTF

V gene: TRBV19
J gene: TRBJ2-7
clone size: .
D gene: .
CDR3 DNA: TGTGCCAGTAGTATCCAGACTGGAACCTACGAGCAGTACTTC
CDR3 protein: CASSIQTGTYEQYF

V gene: TRBV5-4
J gene: TRBJ1-2
clone size: .
D gene: .
CDR3 DNA: TGTGCCAGCAGCATCCCACAGGGAGATGGCTATGGCTACACCTTC
CDR3 protein: CASSIPQGDGYGYTF

V gene: TRBV19
J gene: TRBJ2-3
clone size: .
D gene: .
CDR3 DNA: TGTGCCAGTATGGGCCCAGATACGCAGTATTTT
CDR3 protein: CASMGPDTQYF

V gene: TRBV5-4
J gene: TRBJ1-1
clone size: .
D gene: .
CDR3 DNA: TGTGCCAGCAGCCTAAGACAGGCTCTGAACACTGAAGCTTTCTTT
CDR3 protein: CASSLRQALNTEAFF

V gene: TRBV7-3
J gene: TRBJ2-7
clone size: .
D gene: TRBD1
CDR3 DNA: TGTGCCAGCAGCCTAACTGACGACAGGGGGCGCGGGAACTACGAGCAGTACTTC
CDR3 protein: CASSLTDDRGRGNYEQYF

V gene: TRBV10-1
J gene: TRBJ1-5
clone size: .
D gene: TRBD1
CDR3 DNA: TGCGCCAGCAGTGAGTCGGGGCAGGGGGCGGGTCAGCCCCAGCATTTT
CDR3 protein: CASSESGQGAGQPQHF

V gene: TRBV28
J gene: TRBJ2-1
clone size: .
D gene: TRBD2
CDR3 DNA: TGTGCCAGCAGTCCATCGGGACTAGCGGACAATGAGCAGTTCTTC
CDR3 protein: CASSPSGLADNEQFF

V gene: TRBV5-6
J gene: TRBJ2-1
clone size: .
D gene: .
CDR3 DNA: TGTGCCAGCAGCAGAGAGGGGGCCTACAATGAGCAGTTCTTC
CDR3 protein: CASSREGAYNEQFF

V gene: TRBV18
J gene: TRBJ1-2
clone size: .
D gene: .
CDR3 DNA: TGTGCCAGCTCACCTGTCCGACAGGAAGGCGGCTATGGCTACACCTTC
CDR3 protein: CASSPVRQEGGYGYTF

V gene: TRBV18
J gene: TRBJ2-5
clone size: .
D gene: TRBD1
CDR3 DNA: TGTGCCAGCTCACCCCGACGAGGGACAGGGGACGAGACCCAGTACTTC
CDR3 protein: CASSPRRGTGDETQYF

V gene: TRBV7-3
J gene: TRBJ2-7
clone size: .
D gene: .
CDR3 DNA: TGTGCCAGCAGCCAACGGGGTGACGAGCAGTACTTC
CDR3 protein: CASSQRGDEQYF

V gene: TRBV4-1
J gene: TRBJ1-4
clone size: .
D gene: TRBD1
CDR3 DNA: TGCGCCAGCAGCCAACCGGACAGGGTGGCTAATGAAAAACTGTTTTTT
CDR3 protein: CASSQPDRVANEKLFF

V gene: TRBV6-1
J gene: TRBJ1-1
clone size: .
D gene: TRBD1
CDR3 DNA: TGTGCCAGCAGTGACGGGACAGCCGAAGCTTTCTTT
CDR3 protein: CASSDGTAEAFF

V gene: TRBV5-4
J gene: TRBJ2-3
clone size: once
D gene: TRBD1
CDR3 DNA: TGTGCCAGCAGCCTAACAGGGGGCGGAGATACGCAGTATTTT
CDR3 protein: CASSLTGGGDTQYF